This T cell receptor (beta chain) came from a study of T cell responses to AZD1222 COVID-19 vaccine. Details on this clone: Its antigen is unknown.

Both about-4-week and about-12-week second-dose recipients were combined. TCRdb's table, derived via immunoSEQ multiplex PCR, lists solely in-frame clones and lacks some. In the table there are roughly 150,000 clones, roughly 91% of which are singletons. The CDR3 spans 14 residues. CDR1 LNHDA and CDR2 SQIVND come from the germline V gene (reference sequence). V lost 5 bases and J lost 1, with 9 bases in between. General study results and limits: Within unmutated variant regions lay the reported targets of nearly half of spike-specific TCRs. Dominant CD4 TCR responses targeted spike regions 160-218 and 743-854. With two AZD1222 doses given, Spike-specific TCR breadth and depth both rose.

This clonotype originated in an adult who received the AZD1222 COVID-19 vaccine. The chain recombines TRBV19 with TRBJ1-5; no clear D. The specimen comprised peripheral blood, sampled 28 days after the second AZD1222 dose. The CDR3 spells CASSALRSNQPQHF. The CDR3 DNA is TGTGCCAGTAGTGCGCTCCGGAGCAATCAGCCCCAGCATTTT.